Below, 2 T cell receptor beta chains from the same sample are listed, as sequenced in a study of blood T cell repertoires in COVID-19. Only in-frame clones appear in the TCRdb table, and some are missing; sequencing was by immunoSEQ multiplex PCR. The sample carries about 200,000 clones, about three quarters recorded once. The specimen was peripheral blood. These receptor sequences come from a woman in her sixties or seventies with acute or convalescent COVID-19.

This chain connects TRBV24-1 to TRBJ2-3, with 9 bases matching TRBD1. The CDR3 extends over 18 amino acids. Per germline, CDR1 KGHDR and CDR2 SFDVKD. Trimming took 1 base from V and 1 from J; bases not matched to a gene: 8. Here the CDR3 reads CATSDFAGTGWGTDTQYF. The CDR3 region has the DNA TGTGCCACCAGTGATTTTGCCGGGACAGGGTGGGGCACAGATACGCAGTATTTT.

V and J are TRBV19 and TRBJ2-3, with D possibly matching TRBD2 (6 bases). CDR1 and CDR2 (germline): LNHDA, SQIVND (reference sequence). This CDR3 has 15 residues. V lost 3 bases to trimming and J lost 4 bases, with 14 bases between them. The CDR3 coding sequence is TGTGCCAGTAGTATTCAGGGAGGAGGGTCAGATACGCAGTATTTT. Translating it yields CASSIQGGGSDTQYF.